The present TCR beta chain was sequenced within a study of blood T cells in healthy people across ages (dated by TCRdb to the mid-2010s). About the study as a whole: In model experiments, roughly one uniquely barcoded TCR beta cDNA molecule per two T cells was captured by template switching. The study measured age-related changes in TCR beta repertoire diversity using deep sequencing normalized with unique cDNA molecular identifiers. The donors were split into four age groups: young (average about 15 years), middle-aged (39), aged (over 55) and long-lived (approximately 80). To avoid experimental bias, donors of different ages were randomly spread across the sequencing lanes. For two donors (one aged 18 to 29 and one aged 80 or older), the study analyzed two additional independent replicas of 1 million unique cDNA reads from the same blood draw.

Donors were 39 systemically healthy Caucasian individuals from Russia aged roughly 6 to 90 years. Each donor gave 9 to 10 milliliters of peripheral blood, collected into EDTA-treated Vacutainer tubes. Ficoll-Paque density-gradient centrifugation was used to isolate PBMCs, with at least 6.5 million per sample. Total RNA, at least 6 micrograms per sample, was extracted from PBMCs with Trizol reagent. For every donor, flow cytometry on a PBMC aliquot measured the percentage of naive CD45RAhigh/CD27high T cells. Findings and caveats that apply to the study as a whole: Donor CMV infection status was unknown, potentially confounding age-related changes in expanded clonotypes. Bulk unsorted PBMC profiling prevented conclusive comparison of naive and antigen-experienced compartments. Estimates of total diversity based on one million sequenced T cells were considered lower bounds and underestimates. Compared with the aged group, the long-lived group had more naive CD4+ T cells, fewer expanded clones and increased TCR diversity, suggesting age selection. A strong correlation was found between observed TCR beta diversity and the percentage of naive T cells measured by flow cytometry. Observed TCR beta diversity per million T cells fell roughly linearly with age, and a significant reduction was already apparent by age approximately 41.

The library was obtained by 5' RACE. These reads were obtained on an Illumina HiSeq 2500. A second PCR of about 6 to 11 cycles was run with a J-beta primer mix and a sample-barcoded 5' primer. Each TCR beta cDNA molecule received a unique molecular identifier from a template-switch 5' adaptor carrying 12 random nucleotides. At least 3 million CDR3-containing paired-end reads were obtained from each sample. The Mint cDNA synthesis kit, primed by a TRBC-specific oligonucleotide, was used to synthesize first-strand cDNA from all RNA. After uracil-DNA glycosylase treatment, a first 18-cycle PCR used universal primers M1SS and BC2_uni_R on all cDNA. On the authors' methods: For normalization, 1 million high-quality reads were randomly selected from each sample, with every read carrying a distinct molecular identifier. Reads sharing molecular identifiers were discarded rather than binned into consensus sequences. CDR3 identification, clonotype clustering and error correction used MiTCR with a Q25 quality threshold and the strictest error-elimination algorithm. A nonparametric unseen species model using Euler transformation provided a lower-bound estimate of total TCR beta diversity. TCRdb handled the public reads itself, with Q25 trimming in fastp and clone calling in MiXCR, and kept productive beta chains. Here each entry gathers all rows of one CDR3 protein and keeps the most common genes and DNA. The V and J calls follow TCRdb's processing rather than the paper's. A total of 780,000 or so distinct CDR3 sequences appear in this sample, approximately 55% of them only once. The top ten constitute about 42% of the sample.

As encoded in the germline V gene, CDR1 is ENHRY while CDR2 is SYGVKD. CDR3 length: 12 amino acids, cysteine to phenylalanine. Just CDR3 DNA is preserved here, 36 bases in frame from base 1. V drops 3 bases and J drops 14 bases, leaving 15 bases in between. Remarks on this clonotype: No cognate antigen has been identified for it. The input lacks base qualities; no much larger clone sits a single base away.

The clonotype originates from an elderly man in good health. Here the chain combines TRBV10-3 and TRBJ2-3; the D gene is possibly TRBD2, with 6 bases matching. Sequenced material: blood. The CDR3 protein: CAISDGTGYAYF. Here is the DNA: TGTGCCATCAGTGACGGGACTGGATACGCGTATTTT.